Included here is one T cell receptor beta chain sequence, with context. The target antigen is unknown. Trimming removed 3 bases from V and 4 bases from J, with 6 bases in between. CDR3 length: 12 residues. Germline CDR1 LGHNA, CDR2 YSLEER. The sample is drawn from a study of shared clonotypes between healthy human individuals. Study observations and caveats: Among donors, the sharing of clonotypes was expected to be influenced by sequencing depth. Researchers found naive subsets generally carried larger estimated richness than memory subsets.

In the naive CD8 group, cells lacked CD45RO and were positively selected for CCR7, so terminally differentiated effector memory CD45RA+ cells were left out. The input for sorted-subset replicate PCRs was 150 to 200 ng DNA, about 30,000 T cell genomes. Assay: immunoSEQ multiplex PCR; the TCRdb copy retains only in-frame clones and omits some. This table holds about 2.1 million clones, approximately 94% found once. Sequenced input: naive CD8+ T cells from PBMCs. The rearrangement joins TRBV4-3 to TRBJ1-1; no clear D gene. This TCR was recovered from a man aged 18 to 29 in good health. Some clones in this sample may be carry-over from other donors' samples. The CDR3 spells CASSHAGTEAFF. The DNA for the CDR3 is TGCGCCAGCAGCCACGCGGGCACTGAAGCTTTCTTT.